These 25 T cell receptor beta chains were sequenced from one sample in a study of blood T cells in healthy people across ages. A second PCR of about 6 to 12 cycles used a sample-barcoded 5' primer and a J-beta primer mix. TCRdb re-called the 5' RACE reads with MiXCR, one entry per CDR3 protein. Here the sample spans roughly 410,000 distinct CDR3 sequences, over 45% being singletons. The sample was blood. All receptors come from a man in his 60s in good health.

This clonotype was detected only a few times. The CDR3 reads CASSLVGHGNQPQHF. The DNA for the CDR3 is TGTGCCAGCAGCTTGGTGGGGCACGGCAATCAGCCCCAGCATTTT. The chain carries TRBV7-2 and TRBJ1-5, with a possible D match to TRBD1 (5 bases). The germline V gene has CDR1 SGHTA and CDR2 FQGNSA. V was clipped by 3 bases and J by 2 bases, with 11 bases between them. There are 15 residues in the CDR3.

The chain uses TRBV18 and TRBJ1-6; tentatively, D is TRBD1 (6 bases). The CDR3 is made up of 14 amino acids. CDR1 is KGHSH and CDR2 is LQKENI in the germline V gene. The V end was cut by 5 bases, the J end by 10 bases, with 15 bases between. CDR3 loop: CASSLGALDSPLHF. The CDR3 region has the DNA TGTGCCAGCTCATTGGGGGCGTTGGACTCACCCCTCCACTTT.

This chain joins TRBV6-2 or TRBV6-3 and TRBJ2-7; D is perhaps TRBD2 (6 bases). The CDR3 is made up of 14 amino acids. CDR1 and CDR2 from the germline V gene are MNHEY and SVGEGT. V lost 8 bases and J lost 2, with 16 bases in between. The CDR3 nucleotides are TGTGCCAGCTATCCCGGGGGTACCACCTACGAGCAGTACTTC. This sequence encodes CASYPGGTTYEQYF.

The V call is TRBV12-3 or TRBV12-4, the J call TRBJ1-2, with a possible D match to TRBD1 (6 bases). Trimming stripped 2 bases from V and 0 bases from J, with 19 bases between. This CDR3 is built from 18 residues. The CDR3 DNA sequence: TGTGCCAGCAGTTTAAGTCTCCGGGGGGCGATCACTAACTATGGCTACACCTTC. Amino acids: CASSLSLRGAITNYGYTF.

This clonotype was seen a few times. This sequence joins TRBV7-3 and TRBJ2-5, with D unclear. The CDR3 contains 15 residues. Germline-derived CDR1 and CDR2 are SGHTA and FQGTGA. The V gene lost 5 bases and the J gene lost 5 bases, with 18 bases spanning the gap. The CDR3 spells CASSPTPGPTETQYF. The CDR3 coding sequence is TGTGCCAGCAGCCCAACCCCGGGCCCAACGGAGACCCAGTACTTC.

V gene TRBV7-9 combines with J gene TRBJ2-1; 7 nucleotides line up with TRBD1. The end of the DNA aligns better with TRBJ2-7, so the J call may be wrong. The CDR3 has 15 amino acids. The V gene's germline CDR1 is SEHNR and CDR2 FQNEAQ (reference sequence). CDR3 nucleotides: TGTGCCAGCAGCCCCAGGGGGAGCTCCTACAATGAGCAGTACTTC. This sequence encodes CASSPRGSSYNEQYF.

The chain uses TRBV24-1 and TRBJ1-2; no reliable D call. CDR1 and CDR2 from the germline V gene are KGHDR and SFDVKD. V dropped 3 bases and J dropped 2 bases, with 6 bases sitting between them. This CDR3 spans 13 amino acids. This chain's CDR3 is CATSDSTNYGYTF. CDR3 nucleotide sequence: TGTGCCACCAGTGATAGTACCAACTATGGCTACACCTTC.

The chain recombines TRBV20-1 with TRBJ2-7; D tentatively fits TRBD1 or TRBD2 (5 bases each). V dropped 2 bases and J dropped 4 bases, with 21 bases sitting between them. CDR1 is DFQATT, CDR2 SNEGSKA, per germline (reference sequence). The CDR3 totals 16 residues. This CDR3 reads CSARPWGPGSGYEQYF. As DNA, the CDR3 is TGCAGTGCTAGACCCTGGGGCCCGGGGTCCGGTTACGAGCAGTACTTC.

A few counts support this clonotype. The V and J genes are TRBV29-1 and TRBJ2-7; 10 bases match TRBD1. This CDR3 is built from 17 residues. Germline CDR1 reads SQVTM; CDR2 reads ANQGSEA. The V and J ends lost 0 bases and 1 base, in that order; junction bases with no gene match: 9. CDR3 coding DNA: TGCAGCGTTGAAGAGGGGACAGGGGCTATTAAATCCTACGAGCAGTACTTC. Translated: CSVEEGTGAIKSYEQYF.

The chain combines TRBV15 with TRBJ2-1; no clear D. V gave up 4 bases and J gave up 7 bases, with 11 bases separating them. Germline V gene lookup returns CDR1 LNHNV and CDR2 YYDKDF (reference sequence). The CDR3 has 13 residues. DNA for the CDR3: TGTGCCACCAGCAATGGGCTAAAAAATGAGCAGTTCTTC. Translated, it gives CATSNGLKNEQFF.

This clonotype was counted once. In DNA form, the CDR3 reads TGCGCCAGTCGTCTAGCGCCTAACTCCTACGAGCAGTACTTC. Translation: CASRLAPNSYEQYF. V gene TRBV5-1 combines with J gene TRBJ2-7, with D possibly being TRBD2 (6 bases). This CDR3 region has 14 residues. Germline-derived CDR1 and CDR2 are SGHRS and YFSETQ. Trimming took 8 bases from V and 0 from J, leaving 15 bases between them. Filled out from reference TRBV5-1 and TRBJ2-7, the complete variable domain reads KAGVTQTPRYLIKTRGQQVTLSCSPISGHRSVSWYQQTPGQGLQFLFEYFSETQRNKGNFPGRFSGRQFSNSRSEMNVSTLELGDSALYLCASRLAPNSYEQYFGPGTRLTVT.

Notes on this clonotype: A read error may be the cause here, since a much bigger clone is one base away. The rearrangement joins TRBV9 to TRBJ2-5; D may be TRBD2 (6 bases). CDR3 length: 13 amino acids. The germline V gene encodes CDR1 SGDLS and CDR2 YYNGEE. With 0 bases removed from V and 11 bases from J, the gap between germline ends came to 14 bases. CDR3 in amino acids: CASSVGMEGEQYF. The CDR3, as DNA: TGTGCCAGCAGCGTAGGAATGGAGGGTGAGCAGTACTTC.

This clonotype was seen only a few times. The chain uses TRBV5-4 and TRBJ2-7; 15 nucleotides match TRBD2. Germline CDR1 and CDR2: SGHNT and YYREEE (reference sequence). The ends lost 4 bases at V and 5 bases at J; junction bases unmatched: 13. The CDR3 runs 18 residues. The CDR3 nucleotides read TGTGCCAGCAGCCCCGGGACTAGCGGGAGGCCCCTCCTGGACGAGCAGTACTTC. Encoded protein: CASSPGTSGRPLLDEQYF.

The V and J genes are TRBV28 and TRBJ2-2, with D maybe TRBD1 (6 bases). V shed 6 bases and J shed 6 bases, with 20 bases lying between them. The CDR3 extends over 16 amino acids. Looked up from germline, CDR1 is MDHEN and CDR2 is SYDVKM. CDR3 coding DNA: TGTGCCAGCAGGGAAAGGGGGAGCCGGAGGTCCGGGGAGCTGTTTTTT. Protein: CASRERGSRRSGELFF.

This chain connects TRBV14 to TRBJ2-3, with D tentatively TRBD2 (6 bases). Germline lookup yields CDR1 SGHDN and CDR2 FVKESK. V was shortened by 7 bases and J by 0 bases, with 14 bases between the two germline ends. The CDR3 is 15 amino acids. This CDR3 is CASTSSGSSTDTQYF. CDR3 DNA: TGTGCCAGCACGAGTAGCGGATCTAGCACAGATACGCAGTATTTT. Together with reference TRBV14 and TRBJ2-3, the CDR3 gives the full variable domain: EAGVTQFPSHSVIEKGQTVTLRCDPISGHDNLYWYRRVMGKEIKFLLHFVKESKQDESGMPNNRFLAERTGGTYSTLKVQPAELEDSGVYFCASTSSGSSTDTQYFGPGTRLTVL.

This chain joins TRBV4-1 and TRBJ2-2; no reliable D call. The germline gives CDR1 MGHRA, CDR2 YSYEKL. The ends were cut back, 1 base at V and 0 bases at J, with 3 bases in the middle. This CDR3 is built from 14 residues. As DNA, the CDR3 is TGCGCCAGCAGCCAAGTCCCGAACACCGGGGAGCTGTTTTTT. This gives the protein CASSQVPNTGELFF.

This clonotype was recorded only once. Just one base apart from a much larger clone, this may be a read error. The chain couples TRBV19 to TRBJ2-3; weak D call: TRBD2 (6 bases). This CDR3 contains 15 residues. Germline CDR1 LNHDA, CDR2 SQIVND (reference sequence). In nucleotides, the CDR3 is TGTGCCAGTAGGACCGTTAGCGGAAGCACAGGTACGCAGTATTTT. Its protein product is CASRTVSGSTGTQYF.

In the case of this clonotype: A read error may be the cause here, since a much bigger clone is one base away. The rearrangement uses TRBV29-1 and TRBJ2-7, with D perhaps matching TRBD2 (6 bases). The CDR3 covers 14 residues. Germline loops: CDR1 SQVTM, CDR2 ANQGSEA. CDR3 loop: CSIEEGDFPYEQYF. The CDR3 nucleotides read TGCAGCATTGAAGAAGGGGACTTTCCCTACGAGCAGTACTTC.

The chain couples TRBV20-1 to TRBJ1-1; maybe TRBD1 (5 bases). The CDR3 totals 14 residues. Per the germline V gene, CDR1 is DFQATT and CDR2 is SNEGSKA (reference sequence). With 3 bases removed from V and 3 bases from J, the gap between germline ends came to 14 bases. Here the CDR3 reads CSASRDGGDTEAFF. CDR3 bases: TGCAGTGCTAGCCGGGACGGAGGAGACACTGAAGCTTTCTTT.

The V and J genes are TRBV7-9 and TRBJ2-5; D remains unclear. The CDR3 totals 14 residues. V was clipped by 2 bases and J by 5 bases, with 12 bases between them. Looked up from germline, CDR1 is SEHNR and CDR2 is FQNEAQ (reference sequence). The CDR3 reads CASSLYSGRETQYF. The CDR3 DNA reads TGTGCCAGCAGCTTATACAGTGGACGGGAGACCCAGTACTTC.

V is TRBV20-1 and J is TRBJ2-4, with 7 positions matching TRBD1. The CDR3 is 14 amino acids. Germline lookup yields CDR1 DFQATT and CDR2 SNEGSKA (reference sequence). V lost 6 bases to trimming and J lost 0 bases; unmatched junction nucleotides: 5. Here the CDR3 reads CSARTGLAKNIQYF. The DNA for the CDR3 is TGCAGTGCGAGGACAGGCCTAGCCAAAAACATTCAGTACTTC.

The CDR3 nucleotides are TGTGCCAGCAGCCCAGGGACAGGGGCGCACATTCAGTACTTC. Translated: CASSPGTGAHIQYF. The rearrangement links TRBV3-1 to TRBJ2-4, with 10 bases identical to TRBD1. The V and J ends lost 4 bases and 8 bases, in that order; junction bases with no gene match: 5. The CDR3 loop spans 14 amino acids. CDR1 and CDR2 (germline): LGHDT, YNNKEL (reference sequence).

CDR3 sequence (DNA): TGTGCCAGCAGCTTTGCCGGGACAGGGGCTATAGCCAAAAACATTCAGTACTTC. This translates into CASSFAGTGAIAKNIQYF. The chain couples TRBV7-9 to TRBJ2-4, with TRBD1 matching over 10 bases. CDR1 is SEHNR and CDR2 is FQNEAQ in the germline V gene (reference sequence). The CDR3 has 18 residues. V was pared by 3 bases and J by 0 bases, with 8 bases of the junction left unmatched.

The chain has TRBV20-1 and TRBJ2-3; D ambiguous. The germline CDR1 and CDR2 sequences are DFQATT and SNEGSKA (reference sequence). The V end lost 5 bases, the J end lost 2 bases, and 14 bases lay between the germline ends. This CDR3 is 14 amino acids long. CDR3 coding DNA: TGCAGTGCTGCAAACGTCATGCTCACAGATACGCAGTATTTT. Its translation is CSAANVMLTDTQYF.

This clonotype was counted a few times. The CDR3 reads CASSYQGVEQYF. The CDR3 nucleotides read TGTGCCAGCAGTTACCAGGGAGTCGAGCAGTACTTC. The chain has TRBV6-5 and TRBJ2-5, with D tentatively TRBD1 or TRBD2 (5 bases each). The closer fit of TRBJ2-7 to the DNA end suggests the J call may be wrong. The CDR3 contains 12 residues. The germline gives CDR1 MNHEY, CDR2 SVGAGI.